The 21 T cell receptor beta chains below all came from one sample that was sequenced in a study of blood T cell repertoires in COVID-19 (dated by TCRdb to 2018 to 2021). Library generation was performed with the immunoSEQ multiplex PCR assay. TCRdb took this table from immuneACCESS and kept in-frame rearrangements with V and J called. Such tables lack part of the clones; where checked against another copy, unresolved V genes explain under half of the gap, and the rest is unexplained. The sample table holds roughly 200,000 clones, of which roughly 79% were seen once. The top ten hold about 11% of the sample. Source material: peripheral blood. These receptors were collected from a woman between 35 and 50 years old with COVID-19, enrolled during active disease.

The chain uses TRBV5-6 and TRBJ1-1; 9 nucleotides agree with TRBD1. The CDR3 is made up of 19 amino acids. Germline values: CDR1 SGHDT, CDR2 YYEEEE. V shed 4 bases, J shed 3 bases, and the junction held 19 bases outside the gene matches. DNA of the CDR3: TGTGCCAGCAGCAGATTGGACAGGGGCTTTCTCCTAGAGGACACTGAAGCTTTCTTT. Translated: CASSRLDRGFLLEDTEAFF.

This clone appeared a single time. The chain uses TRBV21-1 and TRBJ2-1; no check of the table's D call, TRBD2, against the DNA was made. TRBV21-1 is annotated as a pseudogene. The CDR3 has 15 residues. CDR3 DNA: TGTGCCAGCAGCAAAGATGGAGCGATCTACAATGAGCAGTTCTTC. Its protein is CASSKDGAIYNEQFF.

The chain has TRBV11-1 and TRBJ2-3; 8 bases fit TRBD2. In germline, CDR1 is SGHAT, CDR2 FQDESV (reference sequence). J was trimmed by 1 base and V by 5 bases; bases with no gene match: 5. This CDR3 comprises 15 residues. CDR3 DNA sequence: TGTGCCAGCAGCAAACTAGCGGAACGCACAGATACGCAGTATTTT. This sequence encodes CASSKLAERTDTQYF.

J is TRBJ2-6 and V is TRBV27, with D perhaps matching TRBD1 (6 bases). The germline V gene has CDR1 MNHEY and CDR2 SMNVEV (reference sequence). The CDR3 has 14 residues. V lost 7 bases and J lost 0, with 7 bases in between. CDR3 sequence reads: CASMDSSGANVLTF. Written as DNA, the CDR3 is TGTGCCAGCATGGACAGCTCTGGGGCCAACGTCCTGACTTTC.

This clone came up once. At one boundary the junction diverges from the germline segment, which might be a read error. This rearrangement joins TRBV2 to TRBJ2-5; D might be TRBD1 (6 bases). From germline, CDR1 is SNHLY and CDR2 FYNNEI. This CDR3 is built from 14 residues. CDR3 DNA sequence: TGTGCCACCAGTGAGGCAGGGGCTGGCGAGACCCAGTACTTC. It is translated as CATSEAGAGETQYF.

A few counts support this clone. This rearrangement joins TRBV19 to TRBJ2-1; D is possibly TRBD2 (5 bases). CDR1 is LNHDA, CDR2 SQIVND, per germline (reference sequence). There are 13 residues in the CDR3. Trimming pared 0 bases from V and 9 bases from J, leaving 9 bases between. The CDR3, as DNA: TGTGCCAGTAGTATAGATATGGACTCTGAGCAGTTCTTC. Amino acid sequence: CASSIDMDSEQFF. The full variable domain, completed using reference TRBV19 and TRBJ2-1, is DGGITQSPKYLFRKEGQNVTLSCEQNLNHDAMYWYRQDPGQGLRLIYYSQIVNDFQKGDIAEGYSVSREKKESFPLTVTSAQKNPTAFYLCASSIDMDSEQFFGPGTRLTVL.

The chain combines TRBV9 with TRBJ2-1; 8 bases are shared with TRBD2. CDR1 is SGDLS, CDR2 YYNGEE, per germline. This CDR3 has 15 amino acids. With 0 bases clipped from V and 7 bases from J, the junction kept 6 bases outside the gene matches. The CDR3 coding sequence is TGTGCCAGCAGCGTAGCTAGCGGGCTTACTAATGAGCAGTTCTTC. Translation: CASSVASGLTNEQFF.

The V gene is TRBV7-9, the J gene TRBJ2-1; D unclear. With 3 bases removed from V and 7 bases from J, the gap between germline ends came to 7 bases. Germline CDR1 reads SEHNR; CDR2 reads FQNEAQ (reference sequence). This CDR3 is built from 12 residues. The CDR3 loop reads CASSFSINEQFF. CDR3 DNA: TGTGCCAGCAGCTTTAGTATAAATGAGCAGTTCTTC. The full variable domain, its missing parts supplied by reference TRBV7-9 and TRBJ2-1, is DTGVSQNPRHKITKRGQNVTFRCDPISEHNRLYWYRQTLGQGPEFLTYFQNEAQLEKSRLLSDRFSAERPKGSFSTLEIQRTEQGDSAMYLCASSFSINEQFFGPGTRLTVL.

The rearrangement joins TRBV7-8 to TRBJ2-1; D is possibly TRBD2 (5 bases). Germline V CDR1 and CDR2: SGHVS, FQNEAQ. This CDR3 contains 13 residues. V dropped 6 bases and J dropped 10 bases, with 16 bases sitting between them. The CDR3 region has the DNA TGTGCCAGCAGGACCACCGGGATCCGAGAGCAGTTCTTC. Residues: CASRTTGIREQFF.

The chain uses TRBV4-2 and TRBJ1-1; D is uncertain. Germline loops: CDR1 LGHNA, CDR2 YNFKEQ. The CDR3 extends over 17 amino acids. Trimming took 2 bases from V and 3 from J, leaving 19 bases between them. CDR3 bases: TGTGCCAGCAGCCAAAACACCCCCGGGGAATGGCACACTGAAGCTTTCTTT. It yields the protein CASSQNTPGEWHTEAFF.

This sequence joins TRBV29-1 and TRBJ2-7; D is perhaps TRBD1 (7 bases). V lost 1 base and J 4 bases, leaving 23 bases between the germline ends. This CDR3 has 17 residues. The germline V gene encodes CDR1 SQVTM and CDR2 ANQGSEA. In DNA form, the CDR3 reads TGCAGCGTTGAAGCCCTAAGGGGGGACAGCATCAGATACGAGCAGTACTTC. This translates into CSVEALRGDSIRYEQYF.

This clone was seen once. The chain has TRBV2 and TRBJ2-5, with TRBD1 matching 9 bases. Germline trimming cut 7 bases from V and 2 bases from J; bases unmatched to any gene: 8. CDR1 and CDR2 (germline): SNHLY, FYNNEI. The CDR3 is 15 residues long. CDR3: CASKRTGGKQETQYF. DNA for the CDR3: TGTGCCAGCAAAAGAACAGGGGGCAAGCAAGAGACCCAGTACTTC.

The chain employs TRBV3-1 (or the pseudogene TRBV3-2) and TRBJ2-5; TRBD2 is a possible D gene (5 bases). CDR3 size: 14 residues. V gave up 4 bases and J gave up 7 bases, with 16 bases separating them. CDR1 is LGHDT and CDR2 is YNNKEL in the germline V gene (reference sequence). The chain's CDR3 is CASSPITVAGTQYF. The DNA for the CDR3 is TGTGCCAGCAGCCCCATAACGGTGGCGGGGACCCAGTACTTC.

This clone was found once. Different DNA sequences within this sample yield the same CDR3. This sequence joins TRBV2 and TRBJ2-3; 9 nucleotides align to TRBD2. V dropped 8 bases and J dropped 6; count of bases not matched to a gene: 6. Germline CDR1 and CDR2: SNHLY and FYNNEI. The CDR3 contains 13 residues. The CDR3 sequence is CASGRAGGDTQYF. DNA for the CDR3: TGTGCCAGCGGGCGGGCGGGGGGGGATACGCAGTATTTT.

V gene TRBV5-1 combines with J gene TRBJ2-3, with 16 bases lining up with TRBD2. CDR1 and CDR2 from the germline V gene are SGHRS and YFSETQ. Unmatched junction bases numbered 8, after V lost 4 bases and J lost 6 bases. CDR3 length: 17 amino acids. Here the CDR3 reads CASSGGLAGGPVDTQYF. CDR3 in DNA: TGCGCCAGCAGCGGGGGACTAGCGGGAGGGCCGGTGGATACGCAGTATTTT.

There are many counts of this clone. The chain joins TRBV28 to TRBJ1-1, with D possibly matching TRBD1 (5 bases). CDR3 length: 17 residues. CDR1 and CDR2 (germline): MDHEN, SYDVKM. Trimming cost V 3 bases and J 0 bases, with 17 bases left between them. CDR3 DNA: TGTGCCAGCAGTTTCCTTACCCTAGGGGTTATGAACACTGAAGCTTTCTTT. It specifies CASSFLTLGVMNTEAFF.

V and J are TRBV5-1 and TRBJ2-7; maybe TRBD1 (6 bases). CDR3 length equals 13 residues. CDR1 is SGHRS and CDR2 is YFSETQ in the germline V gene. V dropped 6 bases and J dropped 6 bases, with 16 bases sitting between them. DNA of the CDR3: TGCGCCAGCAAGTCACAGGGAGTAGCCGAGCAGTACTTC. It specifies CASKSQGVAEQYF.

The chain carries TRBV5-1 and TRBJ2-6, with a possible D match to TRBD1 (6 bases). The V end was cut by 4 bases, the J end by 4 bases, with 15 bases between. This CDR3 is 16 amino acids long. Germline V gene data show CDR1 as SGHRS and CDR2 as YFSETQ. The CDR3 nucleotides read TGCGCCAGCAGCCTGGACACAGGGTCGGGGGCCAACGTCCTGACTTTC. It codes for CASSLDTGSGANVLTF.

In DNA form, the CDR3 reads TGTGCCAGCAGCCGCCGGAGAGGCGGGAGCGCGAACACCGGGGAGCTGTTTTTT. Its protein product is CASSRRRGGSANTGELFF. This chain connects TRBV4-2 to TRBJ2-2; 7 bases are shared with TRBD2. Germline CDR1 LGHNA, CDR2 YNFKEQ. The V and J ends lost 4 bases and 0 bases, in that order; junction bases with no gene match: 11. CDR3 length: 18 residues.

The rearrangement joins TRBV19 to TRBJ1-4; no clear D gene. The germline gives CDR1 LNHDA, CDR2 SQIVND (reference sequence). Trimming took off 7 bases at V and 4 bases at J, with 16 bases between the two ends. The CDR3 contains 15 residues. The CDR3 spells CASTAMAGHNEKLFF. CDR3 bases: TGTGCCAGTACTGCGATGGCAGGTCATAATGAAAAACTGTTTTTT. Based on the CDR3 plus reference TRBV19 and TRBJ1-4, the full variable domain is DGGITQSPKYLFRKEGQNVTLSCEQNLNHDAMYWYRQDPGQGLRLIYYSQIVNDFQKGDIAEGYSVSREKKESFPLTVTSAQKNPTAFYLCASTAMAGHNEKLFFGSGTQLSVL.

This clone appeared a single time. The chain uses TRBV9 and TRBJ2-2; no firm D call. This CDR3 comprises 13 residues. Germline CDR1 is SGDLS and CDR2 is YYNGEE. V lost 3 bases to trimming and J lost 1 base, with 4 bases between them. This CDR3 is CASSARNTGELFF. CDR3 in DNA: TGTGCCAGCAGCGCTAGGAACACCGGGGAGCTGTTTTTT.